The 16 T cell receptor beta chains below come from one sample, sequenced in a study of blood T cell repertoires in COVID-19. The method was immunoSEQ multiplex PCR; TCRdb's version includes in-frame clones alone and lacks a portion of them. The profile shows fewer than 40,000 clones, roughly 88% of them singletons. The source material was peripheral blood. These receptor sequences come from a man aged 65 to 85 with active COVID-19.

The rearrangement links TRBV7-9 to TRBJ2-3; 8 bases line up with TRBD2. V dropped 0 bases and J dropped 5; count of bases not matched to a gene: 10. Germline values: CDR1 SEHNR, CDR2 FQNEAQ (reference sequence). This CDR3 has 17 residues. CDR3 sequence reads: CASSLAKSGRGGDTQYF. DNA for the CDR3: TGTGCCAGCAGCTTAGCGAAAAGCGGGAGAGGAGGAGATACGCAGTATTTT.

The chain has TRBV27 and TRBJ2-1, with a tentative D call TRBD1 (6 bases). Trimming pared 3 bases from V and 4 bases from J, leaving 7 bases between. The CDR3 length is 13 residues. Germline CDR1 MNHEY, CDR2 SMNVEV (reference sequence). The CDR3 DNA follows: TGTGCCAGCAGTTTGGGGACATACAATGAGCAGTTCTTC. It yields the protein CASSLGTYNEQFF.

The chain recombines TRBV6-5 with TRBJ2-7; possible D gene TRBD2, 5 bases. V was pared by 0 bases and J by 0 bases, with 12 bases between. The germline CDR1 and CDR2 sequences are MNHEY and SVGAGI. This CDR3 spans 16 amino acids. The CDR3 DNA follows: TGTGCCAGCAGTTACTCGAACGGAGGCGTCTCCTACGAGCAGTACTTC. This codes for CASSYSNGGVSYEQYF.

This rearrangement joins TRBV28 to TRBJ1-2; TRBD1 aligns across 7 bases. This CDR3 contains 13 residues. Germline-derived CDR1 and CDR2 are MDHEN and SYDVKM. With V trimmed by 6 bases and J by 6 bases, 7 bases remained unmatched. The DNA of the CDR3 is TGTGCCAGCAGGCGAACAGGGGCGGATGGCTACACCTTC. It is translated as CASRRTGADGYTF.

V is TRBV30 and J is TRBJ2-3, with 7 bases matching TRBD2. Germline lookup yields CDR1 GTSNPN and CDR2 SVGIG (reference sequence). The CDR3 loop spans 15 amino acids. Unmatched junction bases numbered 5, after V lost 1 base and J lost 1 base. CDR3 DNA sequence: TGTGCCTGGAGTGACGGGACTAAAGGCACAGATACGCAGTATTTT. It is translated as CAWSDGTKGTDTQYF.

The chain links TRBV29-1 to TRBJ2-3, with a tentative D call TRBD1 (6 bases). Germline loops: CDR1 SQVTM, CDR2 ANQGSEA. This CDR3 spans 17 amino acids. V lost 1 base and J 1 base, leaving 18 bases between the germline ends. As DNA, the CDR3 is TGCAGCGTTGAAGTCGGGACAACATGGGGACGCACAGATACGCAGTATTTT. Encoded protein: CSVEVGTTWGRTDTQYF.

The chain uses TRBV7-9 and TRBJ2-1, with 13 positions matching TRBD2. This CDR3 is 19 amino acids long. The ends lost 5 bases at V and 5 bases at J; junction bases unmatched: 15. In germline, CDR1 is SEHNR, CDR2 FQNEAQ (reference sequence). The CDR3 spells CASSPSLGLAGDNHNEQFF. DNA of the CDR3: TGTGCCAGCAGCCCTAGCCTCGGACTAGCGGGAGACAACCACAATGAGCAGTTCTTC.

CDR3 bases: TGTGCCAGCAGTTCCCCCGGGGGCTCTGGAAACACCATATATTTT. Amino acids: CASSSPGGSGNTIYF. V and J are TRBV28 and TRBJ1-3; maybe TRBD1 (5 bases). Germline assignment: CDR1 MDHEN and CDR2 SYDVKM. The CDR3 runs to 15 residues. V dropped 4 bases and J dropped 0 bases, with 10 bases sitting between them. The full variable domain, its missing parts supplied by reference TRBV28 and TRBJ1-3, is DVKVTQSSRYLVKRTGEKVFLECVQDMDHENMFWYRQDPGLGLRLIYFSYDVKMKEKGDIPEGYSVSREKKERFSLILESASTNQTSMYLCASSSPGGSGNTIYFGEGSWLTVV.

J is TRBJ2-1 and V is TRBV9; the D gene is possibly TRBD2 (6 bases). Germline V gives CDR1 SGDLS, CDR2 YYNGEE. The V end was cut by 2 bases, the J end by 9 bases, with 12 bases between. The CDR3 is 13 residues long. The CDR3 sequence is CASSVISGSEQFF. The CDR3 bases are TGTGCCAGCAGCGTTATTAGCGGCAGTGAGCAGTTCTTC.

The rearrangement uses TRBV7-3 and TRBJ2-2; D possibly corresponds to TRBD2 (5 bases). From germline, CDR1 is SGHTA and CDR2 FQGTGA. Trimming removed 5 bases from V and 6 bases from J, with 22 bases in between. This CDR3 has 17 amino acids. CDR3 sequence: CASSEKGPGIGAGELFF. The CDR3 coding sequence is TGTGCCAGCAGCGAAAAAGGTCCGGGGATCGGGGCCGGGGAGCTGTTTTTT.

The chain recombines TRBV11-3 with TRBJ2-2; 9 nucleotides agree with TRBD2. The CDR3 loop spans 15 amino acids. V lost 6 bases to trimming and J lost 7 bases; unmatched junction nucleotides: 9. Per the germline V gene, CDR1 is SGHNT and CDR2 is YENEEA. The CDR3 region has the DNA TGTGCCAGCAGTTGGGGACTAGCTGCCGGCGGGGAGCTGTTTTTT. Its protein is CASSWGLAAGGELFF.

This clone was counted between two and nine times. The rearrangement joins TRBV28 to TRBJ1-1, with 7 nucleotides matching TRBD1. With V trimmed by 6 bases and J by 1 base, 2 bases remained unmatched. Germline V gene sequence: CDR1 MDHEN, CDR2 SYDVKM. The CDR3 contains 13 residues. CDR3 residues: CASRRDRNTEAFF. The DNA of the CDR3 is TGTGCCAGCAGGCGGGACAGGAACACTGAAGCTTTCTTT.

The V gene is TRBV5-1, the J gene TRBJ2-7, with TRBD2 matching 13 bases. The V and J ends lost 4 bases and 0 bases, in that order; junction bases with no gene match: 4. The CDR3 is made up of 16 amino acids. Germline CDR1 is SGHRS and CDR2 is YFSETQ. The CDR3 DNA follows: TGCGCCAGCAGCCTTAGACTAGCGGGAGGCTCCTACGAGCAGTACTTC. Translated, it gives CASSLRLAGGSYEQYF.

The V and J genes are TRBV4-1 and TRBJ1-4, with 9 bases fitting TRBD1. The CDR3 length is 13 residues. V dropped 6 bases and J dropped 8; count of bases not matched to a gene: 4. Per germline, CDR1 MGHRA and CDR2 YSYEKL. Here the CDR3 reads CASSLQGAEKLFF. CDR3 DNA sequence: TGCGCCAGCAGTTTACAGGGGGCCGAAAAACTGTTTTTT.

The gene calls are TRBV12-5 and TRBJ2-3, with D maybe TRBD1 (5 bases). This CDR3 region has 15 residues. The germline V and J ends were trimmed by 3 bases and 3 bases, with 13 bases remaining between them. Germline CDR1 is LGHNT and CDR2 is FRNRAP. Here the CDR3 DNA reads TGTGCTAGTGGTTTCGGACACATGGGGACAGATACGCAGTATTTT. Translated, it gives CASGFGHMGTDTQYF.

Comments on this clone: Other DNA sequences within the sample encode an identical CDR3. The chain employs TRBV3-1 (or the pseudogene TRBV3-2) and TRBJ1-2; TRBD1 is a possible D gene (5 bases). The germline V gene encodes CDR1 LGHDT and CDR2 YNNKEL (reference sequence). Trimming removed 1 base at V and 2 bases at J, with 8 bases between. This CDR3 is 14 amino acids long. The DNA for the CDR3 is TGTGCCAGCAGCCAAGGCCAGGGCAACTATGGCTACACCTTC. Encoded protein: CASSQGQGNYGYTF.